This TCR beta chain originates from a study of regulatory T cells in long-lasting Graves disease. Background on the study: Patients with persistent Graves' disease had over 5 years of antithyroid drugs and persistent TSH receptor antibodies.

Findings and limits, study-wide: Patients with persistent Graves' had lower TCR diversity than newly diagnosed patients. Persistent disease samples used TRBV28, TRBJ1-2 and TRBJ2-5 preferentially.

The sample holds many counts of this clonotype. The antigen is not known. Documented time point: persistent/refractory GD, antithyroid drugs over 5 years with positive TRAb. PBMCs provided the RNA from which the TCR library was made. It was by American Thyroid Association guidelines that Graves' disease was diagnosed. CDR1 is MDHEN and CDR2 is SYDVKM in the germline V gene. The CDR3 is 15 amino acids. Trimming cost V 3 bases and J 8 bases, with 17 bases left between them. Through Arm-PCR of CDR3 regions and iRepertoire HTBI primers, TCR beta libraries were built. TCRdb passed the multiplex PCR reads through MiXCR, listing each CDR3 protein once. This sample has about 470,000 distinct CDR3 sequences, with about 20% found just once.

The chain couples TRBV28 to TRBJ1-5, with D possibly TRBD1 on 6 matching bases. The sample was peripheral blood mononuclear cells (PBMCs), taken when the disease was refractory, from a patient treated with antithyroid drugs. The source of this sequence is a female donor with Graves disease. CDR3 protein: CASSFSRGREEPQHF. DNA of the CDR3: TGTGCCAGCAGTTTCTCTCGGGGGCGTGAGGAGCCCCAGCATTTT.